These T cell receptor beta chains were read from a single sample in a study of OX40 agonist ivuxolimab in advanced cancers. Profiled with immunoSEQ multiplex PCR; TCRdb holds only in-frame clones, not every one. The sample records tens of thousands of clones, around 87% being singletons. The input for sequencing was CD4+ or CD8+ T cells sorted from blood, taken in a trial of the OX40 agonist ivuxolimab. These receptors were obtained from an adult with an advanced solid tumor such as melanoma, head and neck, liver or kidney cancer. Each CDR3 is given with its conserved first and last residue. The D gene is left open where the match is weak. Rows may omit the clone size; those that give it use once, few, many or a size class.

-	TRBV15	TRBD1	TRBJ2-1	TGTGCCACCAGCCCAAGACAGGGGGAAGGCTACAATGAGCAGTTCTTC	CATSPRQGEGYNEQFF
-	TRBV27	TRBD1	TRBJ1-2	TGTGCCAGCGGGTCGCCGGGACAGGGCAACTATGGCTACACCTTC	CASGSPGQGNYGYTF
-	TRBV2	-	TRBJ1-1	TGTGCCAGCAGTGAAGGGATGGGAGCTTTCTTT	CASSEGMGAFF
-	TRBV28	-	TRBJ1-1	TGTGCCAGCAACTTCCTGATCCCGAACACTGAAGCTTTCTTT	CASNFLIPNTEAFF
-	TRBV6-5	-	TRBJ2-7	TGTGCCAGCAGCTGGGGGCCCCTTCTCTACGAGCAGTACTTC	CASSWGPLLYEQYF
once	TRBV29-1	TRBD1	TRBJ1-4	TGCAGCGTACAGGGGAGGACTAATGAAAAACTGTTTTTT	CSVQGRTNEKLFF
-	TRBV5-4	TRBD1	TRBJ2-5	TGTGCCAGCAGCTTGGCGGACAGGGGACGGGAGACCCAGTACTTC	CASSLADRGRETQYF
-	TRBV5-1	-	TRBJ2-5	TGCGCCAGCAGCTTGATGGCGGGACAAGAGACCCAGTACTTC	CASSLMAGQETQYF
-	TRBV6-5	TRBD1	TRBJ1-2	TGTGCCAGCAGTTCCGGACAGGCTCGGGGCTACACCTTC	CASSSGQARGYTF
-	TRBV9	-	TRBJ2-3	TGTGCCAGCAGCCCACGGGGTAGAGGCTTGGACACAGATACGCAGTATTTT	CASSPRGRGLDTDTQYF
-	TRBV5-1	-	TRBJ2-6	TGCGCCAGCAGCTTCTCAATACGCTCTGGGGCCAACGTCCTGACTTTC	CASSFSIRSGANVLTF
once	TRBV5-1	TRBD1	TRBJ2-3	TGCGCCAGCAGCTTGGTTGTGACAGGGGGCAGAGATACGCAGTATTTT	CASSLVVTGGRDTQYF
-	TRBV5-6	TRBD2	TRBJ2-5	TGTGCCAGCAGCTTGCCAGGGTGGCTAGCGGGGGGATCCCAAGAGACCCAGTACTTC	CASSLPGWLAGGSQETQYF
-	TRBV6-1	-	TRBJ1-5	TGTGCCAGCAGTACCAAGGGGTGGAGTCAGCCCCAGCATTTT	CASSTKGWSQPQHF
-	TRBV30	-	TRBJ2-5	TGTGCCTGGAGGGGTCGGCCGAAAGAGACCCAGTACTTC	CAWRGRPKETQYF
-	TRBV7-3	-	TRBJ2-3	TGTGCCAGCAGCTTAACGATGGCCAGTACGCAGTATTTT	CASSLTMASTQYF
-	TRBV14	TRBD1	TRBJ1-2	TGTGCCAGCAGCCAAGGAGGGACAGTTTATGGCTACACCTTC	CASSQGGTVYGYTF
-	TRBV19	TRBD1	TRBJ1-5	TGTGCCAGTAGTATAGGGGACAGGGGTCAGCCCCAGCATTTT	CASSIGDRGQPQHF
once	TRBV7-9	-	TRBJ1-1	TGTGCCAGCAGCTTAGCCCTGACCCTAAGGGCTGAAGCTTTCTTT	CASSLALTLRAEAFF
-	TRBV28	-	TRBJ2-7	TGTGCCAGCAGTTACCGATACTCCTACGAGCAGTACTTC	CASSYRYSYEQYF
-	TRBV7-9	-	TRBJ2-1	TGTGCCAGCAGGGATGGGGGGAGAACCAATGAGCAGTTCTTC	CASRDGGRTNEQFF
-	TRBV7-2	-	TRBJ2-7	TGTGCCAGCAGCTTATCTACGTACGAGCAGTACTTC	CASSLSTYEQYF
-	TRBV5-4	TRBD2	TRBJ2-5	TGTGCCAGCAGCTTGGGACTAGCTCCAGAGACCCAGTACTTC	CASSLGLAPETQYF